These 20 T cell receptor beta chains originate from one sample sequenced in a study of molecular identifiers for immune sequencing clone quantification. A single record per CDR3 protein comes from TCRdb applying MiXCR to the PCR reads. This sample yields 20,000 to 30,000 distinct CDR3 sequences, of which 15% to 20% are seen a single time; about 0.93% belongs to the top ten. Material: naive CD8+ T cells from blood, with Jurkat cell RNA spiked in. The sample's subset: FACS-sorted CD8+CD4-CCR7+CD45RA+ naive T cells. These receptors all come from a human donor in good health. Some libraries in this study had Jurkat cell RNA spiked in.

This clonotype was counted ten times or more. The chain recombines TRBV6-6 with TRBJ2-4; D is uncertain. CDR3 length: 19 amino acids. Trimming left V 3 bases short and J 0 bases short, with 21 bases between. Germline values: CDR1 MNHNY, CDR2 SVGAGI (reference sequence). The CDR3: CASSYPDSGPFLAKNIQYF. The DNA of the CDR3 is TGTGCCAGCAGTTATCCCGATTCCGGCCCGTTCCTAGCCAAAAACATTCAGTACTTC.

As to this clonotype: A much larger clone differs from this one at a single base, so this may be a read error. Likely a read error: the CDR3 ends without its conserved phenylalanine or tryptophan. The chain is built from TRBV2 and TRBJ2-5; 8 nucleotides align to TRBD1. V shed 6 bases, J shed 2 bases, and the junction held 2 bases outside the gene matches. CDR1 and CDR2 (germline): SNHLY, FYNNEI. This CDR3 has 13 amino acids. The CDR3, as DNA: TGTGCCAGCAGAACAGGGGGACAAGAGACCCAGTACTCC. Its translation is CASRTGGQETQYS.

This clonotype has a count of ten or more. V usage is TRBV20-1 and J usage is TRBJ2-1, with 11 bases identical to TRBD2. Germline V CDR1 and CDR2: DFQATT, SNEGSKA (reference sequence). CDR3 size: 16 residues. V lost 1 base to trimming and J lost 9 bases; unmatched junction nucleotides: 11. CDR3 sequence reads: CSARAYDNSGGGEQFF. The CDR3 bases are TGCAGTGCTAGAGCCTATGACAATAGCGGGGGGGGTGAGCAGTTCTTC.

The chain employs TRBV28 and TRBJ2-7; D uncertain. The ends were cut back, 6 bases at V and 3 bases at J, with 12 bases in the middle. Germline-derived CDR1 and CDR2 are MDHEN and SYDVKM. The CDR3 runs 13 residues. The DNA for the CDR3 is TGTGCCAGCAGCCCCAGAGTCAGCTACGAGCAGTACTTC. It encodes CASSPRVSYEQYF.

This clonotype showed up many times. The chain uses TRBV7-2 and TRBJ2-7; 7 bases agree with TRBD2. There are 15 residues in the CDR3. J lost 2 bases, V lost 1 base, and 5 bases had no gene match. Germline-derived CDR1 and CDR2 are SGHTA and FQGNSA. The CDR3 region is CASSLGVLAAYEQYF. The CDR3 DNA sequence: TGTGCCAGCAGCTTAGGGGTTCTAGCGGCCTACGAGCAGTACTTC. Variable domain in full (rest from reference TRBV7-2 and TRBJ2-7): GAGVSQSPSNKVTEKGKDVELRCDPISGHTALYWYRQSLGQGLEFLIYFQGNSAPDKSGLPSDRFSAERTGGSVSTLTIQRTQQEDSAVYLCASSLGVLAAYEQYFGPGTRLTVT.

This clonotype showed up many times. The chain employs TRBV2 and TRBJ2-3, with D maybe TRBD1 (6 bases). CDR1 and CDR2 (germline): SNHLY, FYNNEI. Trimming stripped 1 base from V and 0 bases from J, with 20 bases between. The CDR3 contains 19 residues. CDR3 residues: CASSEDSDGQSISTDTQYF. In nucleotides, the CDR3 is TGTGCCAGCAGTGAAGACTCAGACGGACAGTCCATAAGCACAGATACGCAGTATTTT.

This clonotype was seen a few times. One end of the junction does not line up with germline, which may come from a read error. The V gene is TRBV7-6, the J gene TRBJ2-5, with 7 bases matching TRBD2. Germline V gives CDR1 SGHVS, CDR2 FNYEAQ. The CDR3 is made up of 15 amino acids. The DNA of the CDR3 is TGTGCCAGCTGCCCCACCGGCGAGCGGGGAGAGTCCCAGTACTTC. This sequence encodes CASCPTGERGESQYF.

This clonotype has only one observation. This may be a read error, as it is one base from a much larger clone. The CDR3 region has the DNA TGTGCCAGCAGACCCGACAGGGCGTTCTTC. The encoded protein is CASRPDRAFF. The J gene is TRBJ2-1, the V gene TRBV7-6; 7 nucleotides align to TRBD1. The CDR3 loop spans 10 amino acids. With V trimmed by 6 bases and J by 15 bases, 5 bases remained unmatched. The germline gives CDR1 SGHVS, CDR2 FNYEAQ.

This clonotype occurred a few times. The rearrangement uses TRBV5-6 and TRBJ2-7, with TRBD2 as a possible D gene (6 bases). Per the germline V gene, CDR1 is SGHDT and CDR2 is YYEEEE. The V end was cut by 1 base, the J end by 3 bases, with 11 bases between. This CDR3 contains 14 residues. The CDR3 protein is CASSLFGGCYEQYF. DNA for the CDR3: TGTGCCAGCAGCTTGTTCGGGGGATGCTACGAGCAGTACTTC.

This clonotype is deemed medium-sized. The rearrangement uses TRBV7-2 and TRBJ2-3; 9 nucleotides align to TRBD2. Germline lookup yields CDR1 SGHTA and CDR2 FQGNSA. The CDR3 is 15 residues long. V lost 4 bases, J lost 0 bases, and 2 bases stayed unmatched. Written as DNA, the CDR3 is TGTGCCAGCAGCTCCGGGACTAGCAGCACAGATACGCAGTATTTT. Amino acid sequence: CASSSGTSSTDTQYF.

As concerns this clonotype: A much larger clonotype is one base distant, so this may be a read error. V gene TRBV20-1 combines with J gene TRBJ2-3; D is unclear. The CDR3 extends over 13 amino acids. V gave up 2 bases and J gave up 0 bases, with 6 bases separating them. The V gene's germline CDR1 is DFQATT and CDR2 SNEGSKA (reference sequence). Here the CDR3 reads CSARPQSTDTQYF. CDR3 nucleotide sequence: TGCAGTGCTAGACCACAGAGCACAGATACGCAGTATTTT.

This clonotype was counted ten times or more. The chain uses TRBV5-4 and TRBJ2-2; no reliable D call. Germline V gene data show CDR1 as SGHNT and CDR2 as YYREEE (reference sequence). This CDR3 is built from 12 residues. V was trimmed by 2 bases and J by 6 bases, leaving 5 bases between them. DNA of the CDR3: TGTGCCAGCAGCTTTGGGGCCGGGGAGCTGTTTTTT. Encoded protein: CASSFGAGELFF.

Ten or more counts support this clonotype. The V call is TRBV2, the J call TRBJ2-5, with 9 bases matching TRBD2. The CDR3 has 19 residues. Germline V gene sequence: CDR1 SNHLY, CDR2 FYNNEI. V was clipped by 2 bases and J by 2 bases; unmatched bases: 15. The CDR3 protein is CASSERPSFSGGLQETQYF. The CDR3 nucleotides read TGTGCCAGCAGTGAACGACCAAGTTTCAGCGGGGGGTTACAAGAGACCCAGTACTTC. The variable domain in full, with the rest retrieved from reference TRBV2 and TRBJ2-5, is EPEVTQTPSHQVTQMGQEVILRCVPISNHLYFYWYRQILGQKVEFLVSFYNNEISEKSEIFDDQFSVERPDGSNFTLKIRSTKLEDSAMYFCASSERPSFSGGLQETQYFGPGTRLLVL.

This clonotype was detected many times. The J gene is TRBJ1-1, the V gene TRBV7-6; 7 bases are a match to TRBD1. Losses at the gene ends were 8 bases for V and 3 bases for J; bases not matched to a gene: 18. Per the germline V gene, CDR1 is SGHVS and CDR2 is FNYEAQ. This CDR3 spans 17 amino acids. The CDR3: CASSLNRDSASDTEAFF. The CDR3 DNA follows: TGTGCCAGCTCACTTAACCGGGACAGTGCCTCAGACACTGAAGCTTTCTTT.

This clonotype was recorded at least ten times. CDR3 coding DNA: TGTGCCAGCAGTTTGTACGCGGGAGGTAGCACAGATACGCAGTATTTT. Translation: CASSLYAGGSTDTQYF. The chain is built from TRBV28 and TRBJ2-3; 8 bases agree with TRBD2. Per germline, CDR1 MDHEN and CDR2 SYDVKM. The CDR3 loop spans 16 amino acids. V was pared by 3 bases and J by 0 bases, with 5 bases of the junction left unmatched.

This clonotype was observed at least ten times. The chain uses TRBV7-9 and TRBJ2-5; the D gene is possibly TRBD1 (5 bases). There are 13 residues in the CDR3. V lost 3 bases, J lost 1 base, and 6 bases lay in between. Germline V gene data show CDR1 as SEHNR and CDR2 as FQNEAQ (reference sequence). The CDR3 nucleotides are TGTGCCAGCAGCTTGACAGTCCAAGAGACCCAGTACTTC. Its translation: CASSLTVQETQYF.

At least ten counts were recorded for this clonotype. This chain joins TRBV19 and TRBJ2-1; TRBD1 is a possible D gene (6 bases). The CDR3 is made up of 14 amino acids. CDR1 is LNHDA and CDR2 is SQIVND in the germline V gene (reference sequence). Trimming removed 5 bases from V and 4 bases from J, with 12 bases in between. The CDR3 reads CASSDGQGYNEQFF. CDR3 DNA sequence: TGTGCCAGTAGTGATGGCCAGGGGTACAATGAGCAGTTCTTC. Complete variable domain (other parts from reference TRBV19 and TRBJ2-1): DGGITQSPKYLFRKEGQNVTLSCEQNLNHDAMYWYRQDPGQGLRLIYYSQIVNDFQKGDIAEGYSVSREKKESFPLTVTSAQKNPTAFYLCASSDGQGYNEQFFGPGTRLTVL.

This clonotype is medium-sized. The V call is TRBV7-9, the J call TRBJ2-2; weak D call: TRBD2 (5 bases). The CDR3 extends over 14 amino acids. Germline lookup yields CDR1 SEHNR and CDR2 FQNEAQ (reference sequence). Between the trimmed V and J ends, which lost 5 bases and 2 bases, there was a span of 9 bases. The CDR3 DNA follows: TGTGCCAGCAGCCCGGGGATTAACACCGGGGAGCTGTTTTTT. Translating it yields CASSPGINTGELFF.

This clonotype has at least ten counts. At one of its ends the junction is not consistent with the germline gene, which may arise from a read error. Here the CDR3 reads CASSLGGTTQGTQYF. CDR3 nucleotide sequence: TGTGCCAGCAGCTTAGGGGGGACTACCCAAGGGACCCAGTACTTC. This rearrangement joins TRBV7-6 to TRBJ2-5; 7 bases match TRBD2. Germline CDR1 reads SGHVS; CDR2 reads FNYEAQ. The CDR3 is 15 amino acids.

This clonotype was counted many times. CDR3 bases: TGTGCCAGCAGCCTCCCTGGCGCTAGCGCTCTCTTAGAGCAGTACTTC. Translating gives CASSLPGASALLEQYF. The chain combines TRBV7-8 with TRBJ2-7; possibly TRBD2 for D (6 bases). The CDR3 sequence is 16 residues long. The V gene's germline CDR1 is SGHVS and CDR2 FQNEAQ. The ends were cut back, 5 bases at V and 7 bases at J, with 24 bases in the middle.